This T cell receptor (beta chain) was obtained from a study of cytomegalovirus exposure and HLA in healthy donors. Whole-study findings and limits: Among the sequence variants, a highly shared cluster was likely an artifact of sequencing. Later genetic work tied a missense DCLRE1C variant to beta-chain V and J trimming.

CDR3 length: 14 amino acids. V shed 3 bases and J shed 3 bases, with 14 bases lying between them. Germline CDR1 GTSNPN, CDR2 SVGIG (reference sequence). As regards this clone: What it binds is not known.

The PCR contained 60 Vbeta and 13 Jbeta primers. Clones were sequenced by immunoSEQ multiplex PCR, and TCRdb holds only the in-frame ones, with some missing. Of some 96,000 clones in the sample, more than 70% are singletons; the top ten hold less than 8.5%. The source material was PBMCs. The sequence came from a female donor in good health and CMV-seronegative. This sequence joins TRBV30 and TRBJ1-1; no clear D gene. CDR3 loop: CAWRLDGLDTEAFF. CDR3 nucleotide sequence: TGTGCCTGGAGATTGGATGGGCTCGACACTGAAGCTTTCTTT.